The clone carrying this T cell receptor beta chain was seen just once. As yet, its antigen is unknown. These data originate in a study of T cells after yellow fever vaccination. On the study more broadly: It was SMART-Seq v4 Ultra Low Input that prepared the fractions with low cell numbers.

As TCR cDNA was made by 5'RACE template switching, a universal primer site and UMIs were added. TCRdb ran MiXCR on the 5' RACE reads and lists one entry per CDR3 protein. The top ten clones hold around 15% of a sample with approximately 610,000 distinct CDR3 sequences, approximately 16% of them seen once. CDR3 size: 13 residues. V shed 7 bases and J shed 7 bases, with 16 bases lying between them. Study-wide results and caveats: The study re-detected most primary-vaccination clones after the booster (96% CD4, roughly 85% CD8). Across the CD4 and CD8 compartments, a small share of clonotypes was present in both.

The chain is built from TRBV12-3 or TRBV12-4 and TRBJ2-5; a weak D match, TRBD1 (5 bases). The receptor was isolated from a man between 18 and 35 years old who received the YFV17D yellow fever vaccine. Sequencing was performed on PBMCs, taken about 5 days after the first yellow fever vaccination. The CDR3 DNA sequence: TGTGCCAGCACTCTAGGGGCCCCGGGGACCCAGTACTTC. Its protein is CASTLGAPGTQYF.